A selection of T cell receptor beta chains follows, all from one sample in a study of regulatory T cells in long-lasting Graves disease. MiXCR, run by TCRdb on the multiplex PCR reads, gives a single entry per CDR3 protein. The table records roughly 400,000 distinct CDR3 sequences, around 20% of them present only once. The source material was peripheral blood mononuclear cells (PBMCs), sampled when the disease was refractory, from a patient treated with antithyroid drugs. The receptors originated from a female donor with Graves disease. Both conserved end residues are part of each CDR3. Fields, in order: V gene, J gene, D gene, clone size, CDR3 protein, CDR3 DNA. A D gene is named only where the DNA matches it firmly. Clone size is shown for a subset of rows, as once, few, many or a class of expanded clone.

TRBV28	TRBJ1-1	TRBD1	many	CASSRHRTGAYTEAFF	TGTGCCAGCAGTCGCCACAGGACAGGGGCCTACACTGAAGCTTTCTTT
TRBV28	TRBJ1-1	TRBD1	many	CASSFFMTGLVNTEAFF	TGTGCCAGCAGTTTTTTTATGACAGGGTTGGTGAACACTGAAGCTTTCTTT
TRBV6-1	TRBJ2-6	TRBD1	many	CASSGGQDIAGANVLTF	TGTGCCAGCAGTGGTGGACAGGATATAGCTGGGGCCAACGTCCTGACTTTC
TRBV7-2	TRBJ1-5	NA	many	CASSLGGSPVGYQPQHF	TGTGCCAGCAGCTTAGGGGGCAGCCCAGTCGGTTATCAGCCCCAGCATTTT
TRBV10-3	TRBJ2-7	NA	NA	CAISESTANYEQYF	TGTGCCATCAGTGAGTCGACAGCCAACTACGAGCAGTACTTC
TRBV19	TRBJ1-1	TRBD1	NA	CASREGQGNSEAFF	TGTGCCAGTAGGGAGGGACAGGGGAATTCTGAAGCTTTCTTT
TRBV5-5	TRBJ2-5	NA	few	CASSPHPGSKETQYF	TGTGCCAGCAGCCCTCACCCGGGGTCCAAAGAGACCCAGTACTTC
TRBV20-1	TRBJ1-1	TRBD1	once	CSASPGTGDTEAFF	TGCAGTGCTAGTCCCGGGACAGGGGACACTGAAGCTTTCTTT
TRBV15	TRBJ1-1	NA	many	CATSAARGANAEAFF	TGTGCCACCAGCGCCGCCCGGGGGGCTAACGCTGAAGCTTTCTTT
TRBV10-1	TRBJ2-7	TRBD2	many	CASSETSGPSYEQYF	TGCGCCAGCAGTGAGACTAGCGGTCCTTCCTACGAGCAGTACTTC
TRBV12-3/TRBV12-4	TRBJ2-7	TRBD2	many	CASSPGSGRAYEQYF	TGTGCCAGCAGTCCCGGAAGCGGGAGAGCCTACGAGCAGTACTTC
TRBV19	TRBJ2-4	NA	few	CASRGRRNIQYF	TGTGCCAGTAGGGGGAGGAGAAACATTCAGTACTTC
TRBV12-3/TRBV12-4	TRBJ2-7	NA	many	CASSLMQGSYEQYF	TGTGCCAGCAGTTTAATGCAGGGATCCTACGAGCAGTACTTC
TRBV2	TRBJ2-5	TRBD2	many	CASSEATSGLNGGQYF	TGTGCCAGCAGTGAAGCGACTAGCGGACTAAATGGGGGCCAGTACTTC
TRBV2	TRBJ2-5	NA	many	CASRSVGFFQETQYF	TGTGCCAGCAGAAGTGTGGGTTTCTTCCAAGAGACCCAGTACTTC
TRBV27	TRBJ1-5	NA	many	CARAPLYSNQPQHF	TGTGCCCGAGCCCCTCTGTATAGCAATCAGCCCCAGCATTTT
TRBV5-4	TRBJ2-6	NA	NA	CASSLGGATSGANVLTF	TGTGCCAGCAGCTTGGGGGGTGCAACTTCTGGGGCCAACGTCCTGACTTTC
TRBV11-2	TRBJ1-3	NA	NA	CASSLMGQDRGNTIYF	TGTGCCAGCAGCTTAATGGGGCAGGACAGAGGAAACACCATATATTTT
TRBV7-9	TRBJ1-5	NA	NA	CASSSSTGNQPQHF	TGTGCCAGCAGCTCTTCAACGGGCAATCAGCCCCAGCATTTT
TRBV4-2	TRBJ2-5	NA	NA	CASSQENLQETQYF	TGTGCCAGCAGCCAAGAAAACTTACAAGAGACCCAGTACTTC
TRBV6-1	TRBJ1-5	NA	many	CATRRVSNQPQHF	TGTGCCACAAGGAGGGTTAGCAATCAGCCCCAGCATTTT
TRBV28	TRBJ2-7	TRBD2	many	CASSSSGGRVVWYEQYF	TGTGCCAGCAGTTCATCCGGGGGGAGGGTGGTATGGTACGAGCAGTACTTC
TRBV24-1	TRBJ1-1	TRBD1	many	CATSDWTGEAFF	TGTGCCACCAGTGACTGGACAGGAGAAGCTTTCTTT
TRBV29-1	TRBJ1-2	TRBD1	many	CSVTGTESYGYTF	TGCAGCGTGACCGGGACAGAGTCCTATGGCTACACCTTC
TRBV18	TRBJ2-5	TRBD1	many	CASSTGQGYETQYF	TGTGCCAGCTCAACCGGACAGGGCTACGAGACCCAGTACTTC
TRBV7-2	TRBJ2-7	TRBD1	many	CASRTGVDAYEQYF	TGTGCCAGTCGTACAGGGGTCGACGCCTACGAGCAGTACTTC
TRBV15	TRBJ1-5	NA	NA	CATSRDLGGFGNQPQHF	TGTGCCACCAGCAGAGATTTGGGGGGCTTCGGCAATCAGCCCCAGCATTTT
TRBV6-1	TRBJ2-5	TRBD2	NA	CASSQDVGGSDRETQYF	TGTGCCAGCAGCCAAGATGTGGGAGGGAGTGATAGGGAGACCCAGTACTTC
TRBV20-1	TRBJ2-5	NA	many	CSARPTGRPAQETQYF	TGCAGTGCTAGACCTACCGGTCGGCCTGCACAAGAGACCCAGTACTTC
TRBV20-1	TRBJ2-5	TRBD2	many	CSAETSGRAEETQYF	TGCAGTGCCGAGACTAGCGGGAGGGCAGAGGAGACCCAGTACTTC
TRBV30	TRBJ1-5	NA	NA	CAWSLSYSNQPQHF	TGTGCCTGGAGCCTTTCTTACAGTAATCAGCCCCAGCATTTT
TRBV20-1	TRBJ2-6	NA	NA	CSAADGSGANVLTF	TGCAGTGCTGCAGACGGCTCTGGGGCCAACGTCCTGACTTTC
TRBV5-5	TRBJ1-2	NA	NA	CASSLGGRDYSYTF	TGTGCCAGCAGCCTTGGGGGGAGAGATTATAGCTACACCTTC
TRBV2	TRBJ2-1	TRBD2	many	CASRPGGYNEQFF	TGTGCCAGCAGACCGGGAGGATACAATGAGCAGTTCTTC
TRBV12-3/TRBV12-4	TRBJ1-5	TRBD1	many	CASNNQGQYQPQHF	TGTGCCAGCAATAACCAGGGACAGTATCAGCCCCAGCATTTT
TRBV6-1	TRBJ2-7	NA	many	CASSEGYTEYF	TGTGCCAGCAGTGAAGGTTACACCGAGTACTTC
TRBV14	TRBJ1-1	NA	NA	CASTLTLGAEAFF	TGTGCCAGCACGCTTACCTTGGGGGCTGAAGCTTTCTTT
TRBV7-9	TRBJ2-7	NA	many	CASSHSSGQSSYEQYF	TGTGCCAGCAGCCATAGCTCCGGGCAGAGCAGCTACGAGCAGTACTTC
TRBV5-1	TRBJ2-5	TRBD2	NA	CASSLSSASGRETQYF	TGCGCCAGCAGCTTGAGTTCGGCTAGCGGGAGAGAGACCCAGTACTTC
TRBV15	TRBJ2-2	TRBD2	many	CATSTGLAGAGELFF	TGTGCCACCAGCACCGGACTAGCGGGAGCCGGGGAGCTGTTTTTT
TRBV29-1	TRBJ2-7	NA	few	CSVGSEAPYEQYF	TGCAGCGTTGGGTCAGAAGCTCCCTACGAGCAGTACTTC
TRBV6-5	TRBJ1-2	TRBD1	many	CASSYGQGRGYTF	TGTGCCAGCAGTTACGGACAGGGCCGTGGCTACACCTTC
TRBV28	TRBJ2-5	TRBD1	NA	CASSLTGGQFEQETQYF	TGTGCCAGCAGTTTGACAGGGGGCCAGTTTGAGCAAGAGACCCAGTACTTC
TRBV12-3/TRBV12-4	TRBJ1-1	NA	NA	CASTGERGSAFF	TGTGCCAGCACGGGGGAGCGAGGTTCAGCTTTCTTT
TRBV28	TRBJ1-5	NA	NA	CASSSAGPWQPQHF	TGTGCCAGCAGTTCTGCAGGCCCTTGGCAGCCCCAGCATTTT
TRBV4-1	TRBJ2-2	TRBD1	NA	CASSQRETGGNTGELFF	TGCGCCAGCAGCCAACGAGAAACAGGGGGCAACACCGGGGAGCTGTTTTTT
TRBV29-1	TRBJ1-1	TRBD1	many	CSVDRGRDTEAFF	TGCAGCGTAGACAGGGGACGAGACACTGAAGCTTTCTTT
TRBV20-1	TRBJ2-5	TRBD2	many	CSARSGLASFGFETQYF	TGCAGTGCTAGATCAGGACTAGCGTCTTTTGGTTTCGAGACCCAGTACTTC
TRBV28	TRBJ2-4	TRBD2	many	CASSTAGENIQYF	TGTGCCAGCAGTACTGCGGGGGAAAACATTCAGTACTTC
TRBV30	TRBJ1-2	NA	NA	CAVSANQGGYGYTF	TGTGCCGTCTCCGCGAACCAAGGGGGCTATGGCTACACCTTC
TRBV24-1	TRBJ2-5	NA	many	CATSDYTHVGGEETQYF	TGTGCCACCAGTGATTACACCCATGTAGGTGGAGAAGAGACCCAGTACTTC
TRBV19	TRBJ1-1	NA	many	CASSTDLQRPTEAFF	TGTGCCAGCAGTACCGACCTACAGCGGCCCACTGAAGCTTTCTTT
TRBV7-9	TRBJ2-7	NA	NA	CASSSGSGDNEQYF	TGTGCCAGCAGCTCCGGATCGGGAGACAACGAGCAGTACTTC
TRBV6-1	TRBJ1-1	TRBD1	many	CAISGTGGTEAFF	TGTGCCATCAGTGGGACAGGGGGCACTGAAGCTTTCTTT
TRBV7-9	TRBJ2-5	TRBD2	NA	CASSARPTSVQETQYF	TGTGCCAGCAGCGCACGTCCTACTAGCGTTCAAGAGACCCAGTACTTC
TRBV3-1	TRBJ1-5	NA	many	CASSLNRDGPQHF	TGTGCCAGCAGCCTAAACAGGGACGGGCCCCAGCATTTT
TRBV28	TRBJ2-1	NA	NA	CASSRGAVYNEQFF	TGTGCCAGCAGCCGGGGCGCCGTCTACAATGAGCAGTTCTTC
TRBV27	TRBJ1-4	TRBD1	many	CASSTHRGGEKLFF	TGTGCCAGCAGTACCCACAGGGGTGGTGAAAAACTGTTTTTT
TRBV27	TRBJ2-6	NA	NA	CASKPGASGANVLTF	TGTGCCAGCAAACCTGGGGCTTCTGGGGCCAACGTCCTGACTTTC
TRBV20-1	TRBJ2-7	NA	NA	CSASRVLYEQYF	TGCAGTGCTAGTCGGGTACTCTACGAGCAGTACTTC